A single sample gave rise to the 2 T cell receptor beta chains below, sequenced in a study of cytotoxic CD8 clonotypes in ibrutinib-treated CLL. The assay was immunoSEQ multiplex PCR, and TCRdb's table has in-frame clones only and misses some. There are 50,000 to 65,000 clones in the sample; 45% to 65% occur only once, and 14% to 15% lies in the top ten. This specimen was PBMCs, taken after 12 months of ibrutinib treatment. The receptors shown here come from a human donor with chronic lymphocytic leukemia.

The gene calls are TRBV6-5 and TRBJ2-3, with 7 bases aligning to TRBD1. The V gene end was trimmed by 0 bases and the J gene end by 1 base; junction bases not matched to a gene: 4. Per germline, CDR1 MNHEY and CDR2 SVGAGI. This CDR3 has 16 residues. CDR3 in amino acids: CASSYSTGQGTDTQYF. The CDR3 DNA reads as TGTGCCAGCAGTTACTCGACTGGACAGGGCACAGATACGCAGTATTTT.

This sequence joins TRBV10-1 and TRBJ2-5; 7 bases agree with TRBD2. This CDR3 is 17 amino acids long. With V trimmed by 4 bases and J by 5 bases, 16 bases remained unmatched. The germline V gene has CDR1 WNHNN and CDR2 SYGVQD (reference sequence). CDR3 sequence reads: CASSVMLRGVWKETQYF. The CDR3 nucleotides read TGCGCCAGCAGTGTTATGCTACGGGGGGTCTGGAAGGAGACCCAGTACTTC.